Below, 22 T cell receptor beta chains from the same sample are listed, as sequenced in a study of T cell repertoires in cytomegalovirus infection. TCRdb fed the reads into MiXCR, producing one record per CDR3 protein. Of about 830,000 distinct CDR3 sequences listed, approximately 32% are singletons. These receptors have no identified antigens. The sequencing here drew on cultured CD8+ T cells from PBMCs, taken from culture after CMV antigen stimulation. These receptors all stem from a human donor in good health (CMV status not recorded). Some clones in this sample may be carry-over from other donors' samples.

This rearrangement joins TRBV28 to TRBJ2-7; TRBD1 might be the D (5 bases). The CDR3 sequence is 12 residues long. Trimming took off 10 bases at V and 2 bases at J, with 12 bases between the two ends. Germline V gives CDR1 MDHEN, CDR2 SYDVKM. The CDR3: CATAPDTYEQYV. CDR3 bases: TGTGCCACCGCCCCGGACACCTACGAGCAGTACGTC.

This clonotype has a handful of counts. J is TRBJ2-5 and V is TRBV6-2 or TRBV6-3; D is unclear. The ends were cut back, 5 bases at V and 2 bases at J, with 12 bases in the middle. CDR3 size: 14 residues. Germline V gene lookup returns CDR1 MNHEY and CDR2 SVGEGT. The CDR3 bases are TGTGCCAGCAGTATCATAGGGTGGCAAGAGACCCAGTACTTC. Amino acids: CASSIIGWQETQYF.

This clonotype came up a few times. CDR3 nucleotides: TGTGCCAGCAGCTTACCCGGGACAGGGGGTCTCGATGAGCAGTTCTTC. It codes for CASSLPGTGGLDEQFF. The genes are TRBV7-9 and TRBJ2-1; 11 bases match TRBD1. The CDR3 totals 16 residues. Trimming took 2 bases from V and 8 from J; bases not matched to a gene: 8. Germline CDR1 reads SEHNR; CDR2 reads FQNEAQ (reference sequence).

This clonotype was counted only a few times. The V call is TRBV27, the J call TRBJ1-1; D is unclear. V shed 2 bases and J shed 1 base, with 8 bases lying between them. Germline V lookup: CDR1 MNHEY, CDR2 SMNVEV (reference sequence). CDR3 length: 14 residues. CDR3 coding DNA: TGTGCCAGCAGTTTACAGAGAAGGAACACTGAAGCTTTCTTT. This sequence encodes CASSLQRRNTEAFF.

The chain joins TRBV4-2 to TRBJ2-3, with 11 positions matching TRBD1. V lost 0 bases to trimming and J lost 4 bases; unmatched junction nucleotides: 3. The length of the CDR3 is 16 residues. Per germline, CDR1 LGHNA and CDR2 YNFKEQ. The CDR3 coding sequence is TGTGCCAGCAGCCAAGAACCGGGACAGGGGGCAGATACGCAGTATTTT. Translating gives CASSQEPGQGADTQYF.

The V gene is TRBV7-4, the J gene TRBJ2-1; D is unresolved. CDR3 length equals 13 residues. Trimming removed 7 bases from V and 0 bases from J, with 7 bases in between. Germline V lookup: CDR1 SGHVT, CDR2 SQSDAQ. The CDR3 sequence: CASTQSSYNEQFF. CDR3 bases: TGTGCCAGCACACAAAGCTCCTACAATGAGCAGTTCTTC. The whole variable domain, filled in from reference TRBV7-4 and TRBJ2-1, reads GAGVSQSPRYKVAKRGRDVALRCDSISGHVTLYWYRQTLGQGSEVLTYSQSDAQRDKSGRPSGRFSAERPERSVSTLKIQRTEQGDSAVYLCASTQSSYNEQFFGPGTRLTVL.

There are a few counts of this clonotype. The genes are TRBV7-8 and TRBJ2-2; 11 bases map to TRBD1. The length of the CDR3 is 14 residues. V shed 8 bases, J shed 10 bases, and the junction held 9 bases outside the gene matches. Germline V gene lookup returns CDR1 SGHVS and CDR2 FQNEAQ. CDR3 coding DNA: TGTGCCAGCTGGGGACAGGGGGGGTTCGAGGAGCTGTTTTTT. As protein: CASWGQGGFEELFF.

The J gene is TRBJ1-6, the V gene TRBV18; D is ambiguous. The germline V and J ends were trimmed by 2 bases and 12 bases, with 8 bases remaining between them. The CDR3 is 12 amino acids. Germline CDR1 reads KGHSH; CDR2 reads LQKENI. CDR3: CASSPGSRPLHF. The CDR3, as DNA: TGTGCCAGCTCACCAGGCTCCCGACCCCTCCACTTT.

This clonotype turned up a few times. The chain has TRBV18 and TRBJ1-2, with 9 bases matching TRBD1. The CDR3 totals 14 residues. V lost 1 base, J lost 7 bases, and 4 bases stayed unmatched. The germline gives CDR1 KGHSH, CDR2 LQKENI. The CDR3 sequence is CASSPLRTGAGYTF. In nucleotides, the CDR3 is TGTGCCAGCTCACCACTAAGGACAGGGGCTGGCTACACCTTC.

The chain couples TRBV27 to TRBJ2-3, with unresolved D. From germline, CDR1 is MNHEY and CDR2 SMNVEV (reference sequence). The V end was cut by 2 bases, the J end by 1 base, with 19 bases between. This CDR3 is 18 amino acids long. CDR3 protein: CASSLDGFLSLGTDTQYF. CDR3 DNA: TGTGCCAGCAGTTTAGATGGGTTCTTATCCTTAGGCACAGATACGCAGTATTTT.

This clonotype was recorded at least ten times. V and J are TRBV12-3 or TRBV12-4 and TRBJ2-5; D is unclear. There are 12 residues in the CDR3. Trimming removed 3 bases from V and 5 bases from J, with 7 bases in between. CDR3 nucleotides: TGTGCCAGCAGTTTCACAAGCGAGACCCAGTACTTC. Protein sequence: CASSFTSETQYF.

The genes are TRBV4-1 and TRBJ2-1, with 8 positions matching TRBD2. The CDR3 has 15 residues. J lost 4 bases, V lost 6 bases, and 8 bases had no gene match. The germline gives CDR1 MGHRA, CDR2 YSYEKL. The DNA of the CDR3 is TGCGCCAGCAGTCGAACAGGACTAGCTTACAATGAGCAGTTCTTC. This encodes CASSRTGLAYNEQFF.

This clonotype has ten or more counts. This chain connects TRBV7-8 to TRBJ2-7, with D uncertain. The CDR3 runs to 14 residues. Trimming took off 4 bases at V and 9 bases at J, with 19 bases between the two ends. The germline V gene encodes CDR1 SGHVS and CDR2 FQNEAQ. The CDR3 nucleotides read TGTGCCAGCAGCTCGCTGGGGATGGACGTTTGGCAGTACGTC. The encoded protein is CASSSLGMDVWQYV.

The CDR3 sequence is CASSSGTGVYEQFF. The CDR3, as DNA: TGTGCCAGCAGCTCCGGGACAGGGGTCTATGAGCAGTTCTTC. V usage is TRBV13 and J usage is TRBJ2-1, with 10 nucleotides matching TRBD1. Germline loops: CDR1 PRHDT, CDR2 FYEKMQ (reference sequence). The CDR3 loop spans 14 amino acids. Trimming cost V 4 bases and J 8 bases; bases outside gene matches: 5.

The CDR3 DNA reads TGTGCCAGCAGTTACTCTCGGGTCTTTCCCACTGAAGCTTTCTTT. As protein: CASSYSRVFPTEAFF. The rearrangement links TRBV6-5 to TRBJ1-1; D is unresolved. The CDR3 consists of 15 residues. Germline CDR1 MNHEY, CDR2 SVGAGI. Trimming cost V 0 bases and J 4 bases, with 12 bases left between them.

This clonotype was seen a few times. The chain joins TRBV7-9 to TRBJ2-1; D remains ambiguous. The V gene lost 1 base and the J gene lost 7 bases, with 11 bases spanning the gap. CDR3 length equals 14 residues. Germline CDR1 and CDR2: SEHNR and FQNEAQ (reference sequence). This CDR3 reads CASSLVRIHNEQFF. The CDR3 DNA sequence: TGTGCCAGCAGCTTAGTCCGGATCCATAATGAGCAGTTCTTC.

V gene TRBV12-3 or TRBV12-4 combines with J gene TRBJ2-1; TRBD1 matches 7 bases. Trimming cost V 7 bases and J 3 bases; bases outside gene matches: 3. This CDR3 has 13 amino acids. The CDR3 loop is CASNDRDYNEQFF. The CDR3 DNA reads TGTGCCAGCAATGACAGGGACTACAATGAGCAGTTCTTC.

The chain is built from TRBV14 and TRBJ2-7; D might be TRBD1 or TRBD2, each matching 5 bases. Germline loops: CDR1 SGHDN, CDR2 FVKESK. The length of the CDR3 is 15 residues. The V end lost 1 base, the J end lost 0 bases, and 10 bases lay between the germline ends. CDR3 residues: CASSQVPGLSYEQYF. Here the CDR3 DNA reads TGTGCCAGCAGCCAAGTCCCGGGGCTCTCCTACGAGCAGTACTTC.

This chain connects TRBV2 to TRBJ2-7; 7 bases align to TRBD2. There are 12 residues in the CDR3. The ends lost 7 bases at V and 4 bases at J; junction bases unmatched: 4. Germline CDR1 SNHLY, CDR2 FYNNEI. This chain's CDR3 is CASTEREYEQYV. The CDR3 bases are TGTGCCAGCACCGAGCGGGAATACGAGCAGTACGTC.

This clonotype was observed a handful of times. The chain carries TRBV19 and TRBJ1-6; TRBD1 is a possible D gene (5 bases). The ends were cut back, 5 bases at V and 8 bases at J, with 13 bases in the middle. The CDR3 sequence is 14 residues long. Per germline, CDR1 LNHDA and CDR2 SQIVND (reference sequence). The CDR3 is CASSLQGGYSPLHF. The CDR3 DNA sequence: TGTGCCAGTAGTCTCCAGGGTGGTTATTCACCCCTCCACTTT.

Comments on this clonotype: A much larger clone sits a single nucleotide away, making a read error possible. The chain recombines TRBV12-3 or TRBV12-4 with TRBJ2-5; D may correspond to TRBD1 or TRBD2 (6 bases each). The CDR3 is 13 amino acids. The CDR3 here is CVSSPPGAQTQYF. The CDR3 DNA is TGTGTCAGCAGCCCCCCGGGGGCGCAGACCCAGTACTTC.

This clonotype was observed a handful of times. The chain has TRBV28 and TRBJ1-1; 7 bases match TRBD1. Per the germline V gene, CDR1 is MDHEN and CDR2 is SYDVKM. Trimming cost V 2 bases and J 10 bases; bases outside gene matches: 19. CDR3 length equals 17 residues. Here the CDR3 DNA reads TGTGCCAGCAGTTTACTAGGAGACAGGGACCCAATCAGGCGAGCTTTCTTT. Protein sequence: CASSLLGDRDPIRRAFF.